The 21 T cell receptor beta chains given below trace back to one sample, sequenced in a study of cytomegalovirus exposure and HLA in healthy donors. A multiplex PCR was run with 60 Vbeta primers and 13 Jbeta primers. The method was immunoSEQ multiplex PCR; TCRdb's version includes in-frame clones alone and lacks a portion of them. Of some 130,000 clones in the sample, about 70% were seen once. Specimen: PBMCs. The receptors originated from a middle-aged man in good health and CMV-seronegative.

The chain carries TRBV5-4 and TRBJ2-1, with D perhaps TRBD2 (6 bases). The length of the CDR3 is 14 residues. Trimming took 4 bases from V and 5 from J, leaving 13 bases between them. Germline CDR1 is SGHNT and CDR2 is YYREEE (reference sequence). CDR3 DNA: TGTGCCAGCAGCCCCGGGACTTTTCACAATGAGCAGTTCTTC. Translated, it gives CASSPGTFHNEQFF.

V is TRBV21-1 and J is TRBJ2-7; the DNA was not used to check the table's D call, TRBD1. TRBV21-1 is a listed pseudogene. The CDR3 is made up of 16 amino acids. CDR3 in amino acids: CASSLAEPRVKDEQYF. The CDR3 nucleotides read TGTGCCAGCAGCTTGGCCGAGCCCAGGGTAAAGGACGAGCAGTACTTC.

The chain recombines TRBV27 with TRBJ1-1, with a tentative D call TRBD1 (6 bases). The V end lost 3 bases, the J end lost 6 bases, and 11 bases lay between the germline ends. The CDR3 sequence is 13 residues long. The germline V gene encodes CDR1 MNHEY and CDR2 SMNVEV (reference sequence). This CDR3 reads CASSFNRAAEAFF. DNA for the CDR3: TGTGCCAGCAGTTTTAACAGGGCAGCTGAAGCTTTCTTT.

V and J are TRBV5-1 and TRBJ2-3; 9 nucleotides match TRBD1. Germline loops: CDR1 SGHRS, CDR2 YFSETQ. The junction had 7 bases not matched to a gene; V was cut back by 4 bases and J by 4 bases. There are 15 residues in the CDR3. The CDR3 sequence: CASSGTGILPDTQYF. Written as DNA, the CDR3 is TGCGCCAGCAGCGGGACAGGGATCCTCCCAGATACGCAGTATTTT.

This sequence joins TRBV15 and TRBJ2-3; TRBD2 might be the D (6 bases). The CDR3 runs 15 residues. Germline V gene data show CDR1 as LNHNV and CDR2 as YYDKDF (reference sequence). V was trimmed by 5 bases and J by 0 bases, leaving 12 bases between them. CDR3: CATSVGEVSTDTQYF. CDR3 bases: TGTGCCACCAGCGTGGGGGAGGTTAGCACAGATACGCAGTATTTT.

This sequence joins TRBV30 and TRBJ1-2; possibly TRBD1 for D (6 bases). Trimming took off 3 bases at V and 4 bases at J, with 15 bases between the two ends. Germline CDR1 GTSNPN, CDR2 SVGIG (reference sequence). The CDR3 extends over 14 amino acids. CDR3 residues: CAWSRSGQLYGYTF. The CDR3 nucleotides are TGTGCCTGGAGCCGTTCTGGACAGCTCTATGGCTACACCTTC.

The rearrangement links TRBV30 to TRBJ1-2; D is ambiguous. This CDR3 is built from 12 residues. V was clipped by 1 base and J by 8 bases, with 11 bases between them. From germline, CDR1 is GTSNPN and CDR2 SVGIG (reference sequence). The CDR3 here is CAWSAGPGGYTF. CDR3 DNA sequence: TGTGCCTGGAGTGCCGGGCCGGGGGGCTACACCTTC.

The chain combines TRBV4-3 with TRBJ2-7; D possibly corresponds to TRBD2 (7 bases). Germline CDR1 reads LGHNA; CDR2 reads YSLEER. V was cut by 3 bases and J by 5 bases, with 14 bases left in between. The CDR3 spans 14 residues. For the CDR3, the DNA is TGCGCCAGCAGCCAGAGGGGGGGGTTCGACGAGCAGTACTTC. It specifies CASSQRGGFDEQYF.

V usage is TRBV6-5 and J usage is TRBJ2-7, with D possibly TRBD2 on 5 matching bases. The CDR3 sequence is 15 residues long. The germline V and J ends were trimmed by 4 bases and 0 bases, with 13 bases remaining between them. Looked up from germline, CDR1 is MNHEY and CDR2 is SVGAGI. The CDR3, as DNA: TGTGCCAGCAGTTTGGTAGCGAGGAGCTCCTACGAGCAGTACTTC. As protein: CASSLVARSSYEQYF.

The chain joins TRBV5-1 to TRBJ2-7; 9 bases map to TRBD1. CDR1 is SGHRS, CDR2 YFSETQ, per germline. Trimming at V came to 5 bases and at J to 5 bases, leaving 5 bases not matched to a gene. This CDR3 region has 13 residues. The CDR3 loop reads CASSQQGANEQYF. CDR3 bases: TGCGCCAGCAGTCAACAGGGGGCGAACGAGCAGTACTTC.

V is TRBV7-3 and J is TRBJ2-7; 7 nucleotides agree with TRBD2. J was trimmed by 5 bases and V by 0 bases; bases with no gene match: 7. The CDR3 is 15 amino acids. CDR1 SGHTA and CDR2 FQGTGA come from the germline V gene. The CDR3 here is CASSLTGREDNEQYF. The CDR3 bases are TGTGCCAGCAGCTTAACGGGGAGGGAAGACAACGAGCAGTACTTC.

This clone was observed a few times. V is TRBV28 and J is TRBJ1-1, with 7 positions matching TRBD1. The CDR3 loop spans 13 amino acids. With 7 bases clipped from V and 6 bases from J, the junction kept 8 bases outside the gene matches. Germline V gene data show CDR1 as MDHEN and CDR2 as SYDVKM. The CDR3 loop reads CASTQYRGAEAFF. CDR3 in DNA: TGTGCCAGCACTCAATACAGGGGCGCTGAAGCTTTCTTT.

This clone was observed a single time. The chain combines TRBV11-3 with TRBJ2-7; the match to TRBD2 covers 12 bases. This CDR3 contains 16 residues. J gave up 7 bases and V 5 bases, and 12 bases lay outside the gene matches. CDR1 and CDR2 (germline): SGHNT, YENEEA. The CDR3 spells CASSKRTSGVAWEQYF. CDR3 nucleotide sequence: TGTGCCAGCAGCAAACGGACTAGCGGGGTGGCGTGGGAGCAGTACTTC.

The CDR3 sequence is CASSQDRGGAATNEKLFF. CDR3 bases: TGTGCCAGCAGCCAAGATAGGGGGGGCGCAGCAACTAATGAAAAACTGTTTTTT. V and J are TRBV14 and TRBJ1-4, with a tentative D call TRBD1 (6 bases). The V end lost 0 bases, the J end lost 0 bases, and 14 bases lay between the germline ends. CDR3 length equals 18 residues. CDR1 is SGHDN, CDR2 FVKESK, per germline.

The sample holds many counts of this clone. V is TRBV19 and J is TRBJ1-5, with D tentatively TRBD1 (6 bases). The CDR3 runs to 14 residues. Trimming cost V 4 bases and J 3 bases, with 10 bases left between them. Germline CDR1 LNHDA, CDR2 SQIVND (reference sequence). In DNA form, the CDR3 reads TGTGCCAGTAGTAAAACAGGGTACAATCAGCCCCAGCATTTT. It specifies CASSKTGYNQPQHF.

The V call is TRBV11-2, the J call TRBJ1-1, with D tentatively TRBD1 (6 bases). This CDR3 has 13 residues. V lost 5 bases, J lost 3 bases, and 10 bases lay in between. Germline CDR1 is SGHAT and CDR2 is FQNNGV. The CDR3 region has the DNA TGTGCCAGCAGCACACAGGGTGACACTGAAGCTTTCTTT. It translates to CASSTQGDTEAFF. Full variable domain (outside the CDR3, taken from reference TRBV11-2 and TRBJ1-1): EAGVAQSPRYKIIEKRQSVAFWCNPISGHATLYWYQQILGQGPKLLIQFQNNGVVDDSQLPKDRFSAERLKGVDSTLKIQPAKLEDSAVYLCASSTQGDTEAFFGQGTRLTVV.

The gene calls are TRBV30 and TRBJ1-2, with 10 bases identical to TRBD1. CDR1 and CDR2 from the germline V gene are GTSNPN and SVGIG (reference sequence). J lost 6 bases, V lost 7 bases, and 8 bases had no gene match. The CDR3 covers 13 residues. Here the CDR3 DNA reads TGTGCCTCGGATCGGGACAGGGGACATGGCTACACCTTC. Protein sequence: CASDRDRGHGYTF.

The chain joins TRBV7-9 to TRBJ1-4, with 10 bases lining up with TRBD1. Trimming took 5 bases from V and 4 from J; bases not matched to a gene: 4. CDR3 length: 15 residues. Germline CDR1 and CDR2: SEHNR and FQNEAQ (reference sequence). DNA for the CDR3: TGTGCCAGCAGCCGCGGGGACAGGGGTAATGAAAAACTGTTTTTT. Amino acids: CASSRGDRGNEKLFF.

The CDR3, as DNA: TGCGCCAGCAGCTTAAGCCCGGGACAGGGTTCTAGGGAGCAGTTCTTC. This translates into CASSLSPGQGSREQFF. The chain recombines TRBV5-1 with TRBJ2-1, with 9 bases fitting TRBD1. The ends lost 2 bases at V and 10 bases at J; junction bases unmatched: 13. Germline V gene data show CDR1 as SGHRS and CDR2 as YFSETQ. The CDR3 loop spans 16 amino acids.

This clone came up a few times. This rearrangement joins TRBV6-5 to TRBJ1-1, with 8 bases aligning to TRBD1. The trim removed 6 bases at V and 2 bases at J, leaving 8 bases unmatched. CDR3 length: 15 amino acids. The germline CDR1 and CDR2 sequences are MNHEY and SVGAGI. This CDR3 reads CASRRQGNLNTEAFF. The CDR3 region has the DNA TGTGCCAGCAGGCGACAGGGGAACCTCAACACTGAAGCTTTCTTT.

The V gene is TRBV6-5, the J gene TRBJ2-3; tentatively, D is TRBD2 (7 bases). This CDR3 contains 16 residues. Germline V gene lookup returns CDR1 MNHEY and CDR2 SVGAGI. V gave up 0 bases and J gave up 5 bases, with 15 bases separating them. The CDR3 sequence is CASSYSGQGRGDTQYF. As DNA, the CDR3 is TGTGCCAGCAGTTACTCGGGGCAGGGGAGGGGAGATACGCAGTATTTT.